This T cell receptor (beta chain) came from a study of Graves' ophthalmopathy and Graves' hyperthyroidism. Germline V CDR1 and CDR2: SQVTM, ANQGSEA. The CDR3 runs to 16 residues. Trimming left V 1 base short and J 4 bases short, with 19 bases between. Amplifying from RNA transcripts, the study obtained TCR beta CDR3 regions. An opening RT-PCR round employed HTBI primers and preceded a second-round multiplex PCR. In TCRdb, the multiplex PCR reads were re-called with MiXCR into one record per CDR3 protein. This table holds about half a million distinct CDR3 sequences, under 15% found once. As regards this clonotype: Its antigen is still unknown.

All donors with ophthalmopathy were recorded as having moderate-to-severe activity, CAS ≥3, NOSPECS ≥4 and a duration under 3 months. Findings and limits, study-wide: The model predicted ophthalmopathy progression with 60% to 71% sensitivity and around 72% specificity.

The sample was blood. The source is a woman aged 30 to 39 with Graves' ophthalmopathy. The chain uses TRBV29-1 and TRBJ1-2, with a weak D call TRBD1 (5 bases). The CDR3 nucleotides read TGCAGCGTTGAAGGAAACCTCCGGGACGGCCCCTATGGCTACACCTTC. It specifies CSVEGNLRDGPYGYTF.